A selection of T cell receptor beta chains follows, all from one sample in a study of T cell responses to AZD1222 COVID-19 vaccine. TCRdb keeps only in-frame clones here, not all; method: immunoSEQ multiplex PCR. The data hold some 150,000 clones, with roughly 93% observed a single time. The sample was peripheral blood, taken on day 0 of MenACWY control vaccination. Receptors were obtained from an adult in good health. Both conserved end residues are part of each CDR3.

v_gene | CDR3aa
TRBV19 | CASSVLSLDPNYGYTF
TRBV7-9 | CASSLLLGSYEQYF
TRBV6-1 | CASREGGDNQPQHF
TRBV19 | CASASSGGITDTQYF
TRBV11-3 | CASSLEPSGQGKEKNTGELFF
TRBV18 | CASSPVYEVANYGYTF
TRBV9 | CASSVAASSYNEQFF
TRBV5-6 | CASSWGNSDGDYTF
TRBV6-1 | CASSEVGVGQPQHF
TRBV20-1 | CSAPREETQYF
TRBV7-3 | CASSQTGTGGTEAFF
TRBV7-8 | CASSPRTGRGSQPQHF
TRBV4-2 | CASTGGNPYNEQFF
TRBV9 | CASSVGLVRGGSSYNEQFF
TRBV2 | CASRRVKGGSYQPQHF
TRBV5-1 | CASSTGSRGGYTF
TRBV5-4 | CASSPGGGRLDGYTF
TRBV6-2/TRBV6-3 | CASSPRPKGQGTGNTIYF
TRBV10-3 | CAISEAASRHNEQFF
TRBV27 | CASSMTGANQPQHF
TRBV10-3 | CATSGAVNTEAFF
TRBV2 | CASSEVAGIGYTF
TRBV7-3 | CASRQDNEQFF
TRBV15 | CATSRERVAGELFF
TRBV6-5 | CASSSENRGISPLHF
TRBV28 | CASSPGTGVMKKLFF
TRBV3-1/TRBV3-2 | CASSQLKNEKLFF
TRBV9 | CASSGILLVDSPSNQPQHF
TRBV5-6 | CASSLGQGMADGYTF
TRBV5-6 | CASSLRESYEQYF
TRBV6-1 | CASSEAFLGQPQHF
TRBV3-1/TRBV3-2 | CASSQDRRVRGYTF
TRBV6-5 | CASTLSGSTNEKLFF
TRBV13 | CASSWGAGGFHNEQFF
TRBV4-1 | CASSQDREGNTIYF
TRBV6-5 | CASSYSRAASGNTIYF
TRBV3-1/TRBV3-2 | CASSPGGRKENTEAFF
TRBV2 | CASSPASGLAYNEQFF
TRBV18 | CASSTTNTGNYGYTF
TRBV10-2 | CASSERFQGVRKLFF
TRBV6-2/TRBV6-3 | CASSPRTHTEAFF
TRBV9 | CASSVQMANSPLHF
TRBV18 | CASSPSGSVTDTQYF
TRBV4-3 | CASSQDLRDRGDIQYF
TRBV9 | CASSAVGSLLRGYNEQFF
TRBV16 | CASSSGQGAYNEQFF
TRBV2 | CASSAQGTEAFF
TRBV3-1/TRBV3-2 | CASQGYTEAFF
TRBV2 | CASSESDGAYEQYF
TRBV10-3 | CAISGLGGSGYTF
TRBV27 | CASSSIYPRDEQFF
TRBV5-1 | CASTRGSQETQYF
TRBV7-2 | CASSVGFQGRSTGELFF
TRBV3-1/TRBV3-2 | CASSPGDGILGGYTF
TRBV5-5 | CASSLLMRTSGTEAFF
TRBV11-2 | CASSLDGGPYNEQFF
TRBV19 | CASSIGQGPYNEQFF